This is a list of T cell receptor beta chains from one sample in a study of PD-L1 blockade in urothelial cancer. Sequencing used immunoSEQ multiplex PCR; TCRdb keeps in-frame clones, though not all of them. The table records 50,000 or so clones, 80% to 90% of them present only once. The sequencing used PBMCs, collected around atezolizumab (anti-PD-L1) treatment. The receptor set was obtained from a man between 65 and 85 years old with urothelial cancer. Both conserved end residues are trimmed from each CDR3. A D gene is named only where the DNA matches it firmly.

>TRBV6-1|TRBJ1-2|.
ASSERGGLNYGYT
>TRBV5-4|TRBJ2-1|TRBD1
ASSLGGTGRSSYNEQF
>TRBV7-2|TRBJ1-3|.
ASSSPGLAGNTIY
>TRBV30|TRBJ2-2|TRBD2
AWSVRGGVGELF
>TRBV7-3|TRBJ2-3|TRBD1
ASSSGGQGGTDTQY
>TRBV6-6|TRBJ1-1|.
ASSYAPRGTEAF
>TRBV10-3|TRBJ2-3|.
AISEFQNTDTQY
>TRBV7-8|TRBJ2-7|TRBD1
ASSLGPQGADAYEQY
>TRBV4-2|TRBJ2-2|.
ASSLDTGELF
>TRBV5-1|TRBJ2-1|.
ASSLLGSGSSYNEQF
>TRBV9|TRBJ1-2|TRBD1
ASTRDRNYGYT
>TRBV15|TRBJ2-3|TRBD2
ATSRDLGLAGTDTQY
>TRBV5-4|TRBJ2-2|TRBD1
ASSLGRRTGNTGELF
>TRBV10-3|TRBJ1-1|.
AISESYEGGYTEAF
>TRBV9|TRBJ1-3|TRBD1
ASSPTGGGGNTIY
>TRBV29-1|TRBJ2-3|.
SVVGVASTDTQY
>TRBV5-4|TRBJ2-7|TRBD2
ASSPGGGQNREQY
>TRBV28|TRBJ2-7|.
ASSSRDIPYEQY
>TRBV7-2|TRBJ1-5|.
ASSLAGIGINQPQH
>TRBV19|TRBJ2-3|.
ASSRQTGGGRTDTQY
>TRBV28|TRBJ2-7|.
ASSSSRILSSYEQY
>TRBV29-1|TRBJ2-2|TRBD2
SVSGPPGGTGELF
>TRBV5-5|TRBJ2-1|.
ASSLFRPVYNEQF
>TRBV27|TRBJ1-1|.
ASSSVRGGTGTEAF
>TRBV9|TRBJ1-2|TRBD1
ASSSRTGMGGYT
>TRBV4-2|TRBJ2-1|TRBD1
ASSQGTGNEQF
>TRBV4-2|TRBJ2-7|.
ASSQDKNYEQY
>TRBV6-5|TRBJ2-2|.
ASTFGGTNTGELF
>TRBV18|TRBJ2-7|.
ASSPKGGTYEQY
>TRBV28|TRBJ2-7|TRBD1
ASHPDRGYYEQY
>TRBV28|TRBJ2-2|.
ATINPPGELF
>TRBV5-6|TRBJ2-7|TRBD1
ASSLETGAGEQY